Below are 21 T cell receptor beta chains sequenced from a single sample in a study of radiation and T cells in renal cell carcinoma. Using immunoSEQ multiplex PCR, the repertoire was profiled, and TCRdb retains in-frame clones only, with some absent. The repertoire holds 90,000 to 95,000 clones, with over 65% as singletons. As for time point: baseline pretreatment blood. As for treatment: 15 Gy SBRT to primary tumor, nephrectomy 4 weeks later. This specimen consisted of blood, obtained from a patient whose treatment included radiotherapy and nephrectomy. These receptors were collected from a man in his 60s with renal cell carcinoma.

This clone was seen more than once but under ten times. Other nucleotide sequences in the sample specify the same CDR3. V gene TRBV13 combines with J gene TRBJ1-1, with 7 bases identical to TRBD1. The CDR3 sequence is 14 residues long. Germline CDR1 PRHDT, CDR2 FYEKMQ (reference sequence). V was pared by 2 bases and J by 1 base, with 1 base of the junction left unmatched. The CDR3, as DNA: TGTGCCAGCAGCTTACGACAGGGGAACACTGAAGCTTTCTTT. Encoded protein: CASSLRQGNTEAFF.

The V and J genes are TRBV19 and TRBJ2-7; D perhaps matches TRBD1 (5 bases). V was pared by 5 bases and J by 6 bases, with 14 bases between. Per germline, CDR1 LNHDA and CDR2 SQIVND (reference sequence). The CDR3 is 13 amino acids. CDR3 in DNA: TGTGCCAGTAGTGTCCTTAAGGGGCGCGAGCAGTACTTC. This gives the protein CASSVLKGREQYF.

This sequence joins TRBV18 and TRBJ2-7, with TRBD2 matching over 8 bases. Germline assignment: CDR1 KGHSH and CDR2 LQKENI. V dropped 6 bases and J dropped 5; count of bases not matched to a gene: 6. The length of the CDR3 is 13 residues. CDR3 nucleotides: TGTGCCAGCTCTTCGGGGGGGAACGACGAGCAGTACTTC. Encoded protein: CASSSGGNDEQYF.

The rearrangement joins TRBV5-8 to TRBJ2-1, with 10 bases lining up with TRBD2. The V segment lost 7 bases and the J segment 8 bases; nucleotides outside the gene matches: 15. The CDR3 consists of 16 residues. Per the germline V gene, CDR1 is SGHTS and CDR2 is YDEGEE. CDR3 in amino acids: CASPRPGLAWGHEQFF. DNA for the CDR3: TGTGCCAGCCCCCGACCGGGACTAGCGTGGGGCCATGAGCAGTTCTTC.

The chain has TRBV7-9 and TRBJ1-1; D is undetermined. The germline gives CDR1 SEHNR, CDR2 FQNEAQ (reference sequence). The V end lost 2 bases, the J end lost 1 base, and 11 bases lay between the germline ends. This CDR3 is built from 15 residues. Here the CDR3 reads CASSLSEAGNTEAFF. The CDR3, as DNA: TGTGCCAGCAGCTTATCCGAAGCGGGGAACACTGAAGCTTTCTTT.

V gene TRBV6-1 combines with J gene TRBJ2-7, with 7 bases matching TRBD2. The CDR3 covers 14 residues. After removal of 0 bases from V and 6 bases from J, the junction contained 5 bases not matched to a gene. Germline CDR1 reads MNHNS; CDR2 reads SASEGT. The CDR3 loop is CASSEAGGVGEQYF. DNA for the CDR3: TGTGCCAGCAGTGAAGCTGGGGGGGTTGGCGAGCAGTACTTC.

Remarks on this clone: The DNA is left out, because the CDR3 cannot be placed on it with certainty; the CDR3 is given as TCRdb lists it. This rearrangement joins TRBV28 to TRBJ1-4; no check of the table's D call, TRBD1, against the DNA was made. The germline V gene has CDR1 MDHEN and CDR2 SYDVKM. The CDR3 has 14 amino acids, counting both end residues. This chain's CDR3 is CASILGQGNEKLFF.

In this sample, this clone turned up a few times. This chain uses TRBV28 with TRBJ1-4; D might be TRBD1 (5 bases). The germline gives CDR1 MDHEN, CDR2 SYDVKM. V was trimmed by 2 bases and J by 3 bases, leaving 19 bases between them. The CDR3 consists of 18 residues. The CDR3 region has the DNA TGTGCCAGCAGTTTACTTGGGGCGGGGAGGTCGGCTAATGAAAAACTGTTTTTT. Residues: CASSLLGAGRSANEKLFF.

The V call is TRBV6-4, the J call TRBJ1-3, with 10 bases identical to TRBD1. Germline loops: CDR1 MRHNA, CDR2 SNTAGT. There are 16 residues in the CDR3. The J segment lost 4 bases and the V segment lost 4 bases, leaving 7 bases of the junction unmatched. CDR3 DNA: TGTGCCAGCAGTGGCCAAGGACAGGGGGGAGGAAACACCATATATTTT. Encoded protein: CASSGQGQGGGNTIYF.

The chain is built from TRBV13 and TRBJ2-4; D unclear. The CDR3 extends over 17 amino acids. CDR1 PRHDT and CDR2 FYEKMQ come from the germline V gene (reference sequence). The germline V and J ends were trimmed by 2 bases and 0 bases, with 14 bases remaining between them. The CDR3 reads CASSLLGQDLAKNIQYF. In DNA form, the CDR3 reads TGTGCCAGCAGCTTATTAGGGCAGGACCTAGCCAAAAACATTCAGTACTTC.

There are a few counts of this clone. The CDR3 nucleotides are TGTGCCAGCAGCCCCAATCCTCAACAGGGATCGGAAAAACTGTTTTTT. This codes for CASSPNPQQGSEKLFF. The genes are TRBV4-2 and TRBJ1-4; a possible D gene is TRBD1 (6 bases). CDR3 length: 16 amino acids. Trimming removed 4 bases at V and 8 bases at J, with 20 bases between. CDR1 is LGHNA, CDR2 YNFKEQ, per germline.

This sequence joins TRBV28 and TRBJ2-2; tentatively, D is TRBD1 (6 bases). CDR3 length: 16 residues. V was cut by 7 bases and J by 0 bases, with 15 bases left in between. Per the germline V gene, CDR1 is MDHEN and CDR2 is SYDVKM. CDR3 DNA sequence: TGTGCCAGCACTATAATCGGGACATCGAACACCGGGGAGCTGTTTTTT. Translation gives CASTIIGTSNTGELFF.

This clone was counted a single time. The V call is TRBV6-1, the J call TRBJ2-7; unclear D gene. The CDR3 consists of 11 residues. Between the trimmed V and J ends, which lost 6 bases and 12 bases, there was a span of 15 bases. Looked up from germline, CDR1 is MNHNS and CDR2 is SASEGT. CDR3 nucleotides: TGTGCCAGCAGGCTAGGGCCGATCTGGTACTTC. It specifies CASRLGPIWYF.

This clone came up a few times. V is TRBV6-1 and J is TRBJ2-1; perhaps TRBD1 as D (5 bases). CDR1 MNHNS and CDR2 SASEGT come from the germline V gene. The CDR3 is 14 amino acids. Trimming cost V 10 bases and J 7 bases, with 20 bases left between them. CDR3 amino acids: CATDRLQTSNEQFF. The DNA of the CDR3 is TGTGCCACTGACAGACTCCAGACATCGAATGAGCAGTTCTTC.

The chain joins TRBV20-1 to TRBJ2-7; D not resolved. CDR3 size: 10 residues. Germline V gene sequence: CDR1 DFQATT, CDR2 SNEGSKA (reference sequence). V was pared by 3 bases and J by 4 bases, with 4 bases between. The CDR3 spells CSASGYEQYF. CDR3 in DNA: TGCAGTGCTAGCGGGTACGAGCAGTACTTC.

This clone appeared a single time. CDR3 DNA sequence: TGTGCCTCCGGTGCGGAATCCTACAATGAGCAGTTCTTC. This gives the protein CASGAESYNEQFF. The J gene is TRBJ2-1, the V gene TRBV10-3; no firm D call. V was clipped by 11 bases and J by 1 base, with 12 bases between them. The germline gives CDR1 ENHRY, CDR2 SYGVKD. The CDR3 length is 13 residues.

This clone appeared once. The chain uses TRBV19 and TRBJ1-5; maybe TRBD1 (6 bases). Trimming took 2 bases from V and 6 from J, leaving 11 bases between them. The CDR3 spans 14 residues. Germline lookup yields CDR1 LNHDA and CDR2 SQIVND (reference sequence). CDR3: CASSISGAGQPQHF. CDR3 nucleotides: TGTGCCAGTAGTATATCGGGGGCGGGTCAGCCCCAGCATTTT.

The rearrangement uses TRBV6-5 and TRBJ2-3, with 9 bases matching TRBD2. This CDR3 is built from 16 residues. V was pared by 2 bases and J by 0 bases, with 3 bases of the junction left unmatched. Per the germline V gene, CDR1 is MNHEY and CDR2 is SVGAGI. In DNA, the CDR3 is TGTGCCAGCAGTTACAATAGCGGGAGTAGCACAGATACGCAGTATTTT. Translating gives CASSYNSGSSTDTQYF.

The chain combines TRBV27 with TRBJ2-5; D gene ambiguous. CDR3 length equals 12 residues. Germline CDR1 MNHEY, CDR2 SMNVEV (reference sequence). Trimming pared 3 bases from V and 4 bases from J, leaving 6 bases between. The CDR3 protein is CASSFGGETQYF. DNA for the CDR3: TGTGCCAGCAGTTTTGGTGGAGAGACCCAGTACTTC.

The chain links TRBV10-3 to TRBJ2-1, with a weak D call TRBD2 (5 bases). Germline assignment: CDR1 ENHRY and CDR2 SYGVKD. With 6 bases removed from V and 9 bases from J, the gap between germline ends came to 12 bases. The CDR3 extends over 12 amino acids. CDR3 sequence (DNA): TGTGCCATCAGGGCTAGCTTGAGTGAGCAGTTCTTC. Translation gives CAIRASLSEQFF.

The chain has TRBV4-1 and TRBJ1-1, with 9 bases fitting TRBD1. Germline V gene data show CDR1 as MGHRA and CDR2 as YSYEKL. The length of the CDR3 is 13 residues. Trimming at V came to 1 base and at J to 12 bases, leaving 6 bases not matched to a gene. The DNA for the CDR3 is TGCGCCAGCAGCCAAGCGGGACAGGGCGATTCTTTCTTT. Translation: CASSQAGQGDSFF.